A single T cell receptor (beta chain) is shown here with its context. This clone has a single count. Its antigen is currently not known. Base qualities are missing; no much larger clone stands one base away. According to the study, the label for this sample's time point signals: about 28 days (+/-7) after the second vaccine dose. What the treatment or condition label conveys for this sample: meningococcal conjugate vaccine given as trial control. Samples from vaccinated people were obtained from the UK trials COV001 and COV002, which included a single-blind randomized controlled phase 2/3 trial of AZD1222 (ChAdOx1 nCoV-19) in healthy adults. For TCRbeta chain sequencing, PBMC samples were collected from trial participants at day 0 and at day 28 after the second dose. The CDR3 regions of human TCRbeta chains were analyzed by immunosequencing. The paper's processing steps were these. Repertoire TCRs were checked for matches against a reference library of SARS-CoV-2-specific TCRs that had been generated using the MIRA antigen-specificity platform. Breadth was defined as the fraction of unique TCRs that were SARS-CoV-2-associated. Depth was defined as the fraction of total T cells that were SARS-CoV-2-associated. Using the MIRA data, each spike-specific TCR was mapped to the spike region that the TCR reacts to and placed in a CD4 or CD8 class. Log10-transformed breadth and depth values were compared by one-way ANOVA with Sidak's multiple comparisons tests. TCRdb re-hosts the immuneACCESS table, in-frame sequences only. Its copies lack some clones; in the studies checked, an unresolved V gene accounts for under half of them, and the cause for the rest is not known. V and J calls and clone size are given by that table; D and trimming were obtained from the DNA. The sample table shows some 200,000 clones, and roughly 94% are seen once. The ten largest clones capture approximately 1.5% of the sample.

Spanning cysteine to phenylalanine, the CDR3 consists of 17 amino acids. Here the CDR3 DNA is all that survives: 51 bases in frame from base 1. This sample stems from a study of T cell responses to AZD1222 COVID-19 vaccine (dated by TCRdb to the early 2020s). At the level of the whole study: TCR sequencing was performed for 230 to 250 trial participants, of whom around 200 were given two doses of AZD1222 and 26 were given two doses of MenACWY control vaccine. Trial participants were enrolled by age into subgroups of 18-55, 56-69 and 70-plus years, and around 150, 28 and 57 TCR-sequenced participants, respectively, were included in these subgroups. On the study overall, not on this receptor specifically: Participants were mostly white British and included more females than males, and it was suggested by the authors that clonal diversity may have been underestimated. The whole spike protein was spanned by vaccine-associated CD4 TCRs, and dominant responses were seen in regions 160-218 and 743-854. Spike-specific TCR breadth and depth rose significantly after two AZD1222 doses compared with day 0 and with MenACWY recipients. The 56-69-year group was small, and its depth increase did not reach significance, likely because of low power. Reportedly, almost half of the unique spike-specific TCRs recognized epitopes lying outside the regions that are mutated in the B.1.351 and B.1.1.7 variants. Only 5 to 7 AZD1222 recipients were SARS-CoV-2 seropositive at baseline, limiting conclusions about previously exposed vaccinees. Because no samples from the day 14 peak response were available, repertoires could be characterized only after the peak T cell response.

Sequenced material: peripheral blood, taken 28 days after the second dose of the MenACWY control vaccine. The TCR originated in an adult who received the MenACWY meningococcal vaccine as a control. The chain was built from TRBV21-1 and TRBJ2-3; the D call of TRBD1 is as the table states it, not checked on the DNA. TRBV21-1 is marked as a pseudogene. The CDR3 protein is CASSNGGTGGSSDTQYF. The bases read TGTGCCAGCAGCAACGGGGGGACAGGGGGCAGTTCAGATACGCAGTATTTT.